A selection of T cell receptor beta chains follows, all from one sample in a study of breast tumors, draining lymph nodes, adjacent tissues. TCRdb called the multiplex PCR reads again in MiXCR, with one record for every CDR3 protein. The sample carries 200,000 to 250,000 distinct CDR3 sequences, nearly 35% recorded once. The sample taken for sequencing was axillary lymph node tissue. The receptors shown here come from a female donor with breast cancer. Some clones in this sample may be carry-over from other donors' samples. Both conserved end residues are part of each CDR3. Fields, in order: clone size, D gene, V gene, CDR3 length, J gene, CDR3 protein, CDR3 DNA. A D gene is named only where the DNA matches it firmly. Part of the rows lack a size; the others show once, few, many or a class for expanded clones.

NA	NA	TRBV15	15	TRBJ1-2	CATSPGQRQNYGYTF	TGTGCCACCAGCCCCGGACAGCGGCAAAACTATGGCTACACCTTC
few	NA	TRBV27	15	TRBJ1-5	CASKSGGAGNQPQHF	TGTGCCAGCAAGTCCGGGGGGGCTGGCAATCAGCCCCAGCATTTT
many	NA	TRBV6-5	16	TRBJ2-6	CASSPFGLSGANVLTF	TGTGCCAGCAGCCCGTTCGGGCTATCTGGGGCCAACGTCCTGACTTTC
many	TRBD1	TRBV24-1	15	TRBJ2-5	CATTGGQGKEETQYF	TGTGCCACCACGGGCGGACAGGGAAAAGAGGAGACCCAGTACTTC
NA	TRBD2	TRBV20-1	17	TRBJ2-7	CSARDPGTSGGSGEQYF	TGCAGTGCTAGAGACCCCGGGACTAGCGGGGGATCGGGCGAGCAGTACTTC
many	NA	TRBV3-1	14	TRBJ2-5	CASSTSGRAETQYF	TGTGCCAGCAGCACCTCGGGAAGGGCGGAGACCCAGTACTTC
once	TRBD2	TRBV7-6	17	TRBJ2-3	CASSGLSGGDGTDTQYF	TGTGCCAGCAGCGGACTTAGCGGGGGGGACGGCACAGATACGCAGTATTTT
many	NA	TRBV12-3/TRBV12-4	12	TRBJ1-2	CASSLTLGGYTF	TGTGCCAGCAGTTTGACCCTCGGGGGCTACACCTTC
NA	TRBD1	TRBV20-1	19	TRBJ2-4	CSARDPDRAPILAKNIQYF	TGCAGTGCTAGAGACCCGGACAGGGCACCCATCCTAGCCAAAAACATTCAGTACTTC
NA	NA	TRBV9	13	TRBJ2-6	CAIFKPGANVLTF	TGTGCCATCTTTAAACCCGGGGCCAACGTCCTGACTTTC